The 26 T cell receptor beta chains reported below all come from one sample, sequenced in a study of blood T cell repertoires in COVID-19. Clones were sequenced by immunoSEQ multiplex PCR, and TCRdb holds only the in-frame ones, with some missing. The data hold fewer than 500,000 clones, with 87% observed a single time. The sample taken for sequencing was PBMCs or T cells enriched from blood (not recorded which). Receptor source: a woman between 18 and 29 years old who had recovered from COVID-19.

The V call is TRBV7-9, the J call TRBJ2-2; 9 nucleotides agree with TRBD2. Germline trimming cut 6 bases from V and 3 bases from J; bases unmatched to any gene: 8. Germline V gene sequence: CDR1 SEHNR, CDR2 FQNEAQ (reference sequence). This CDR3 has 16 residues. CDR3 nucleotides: TGTGCCAGCAGTTCCCGACTAGCGGTGGACACCGGGGAGCTGTTTTTT. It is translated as CASSSRLAVDTGELFF. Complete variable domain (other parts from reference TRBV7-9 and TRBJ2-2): DTGVSQNPRHKITKRGQNVTFRCDPISEHNRLYWYRQTLGQGPEFLTYFQNEAQLEKSRLLSDRFSAERPKGSFSTLEIQRTEQGDSAMYLCASSSRLAVDTGELFFGEGSRLTVL.

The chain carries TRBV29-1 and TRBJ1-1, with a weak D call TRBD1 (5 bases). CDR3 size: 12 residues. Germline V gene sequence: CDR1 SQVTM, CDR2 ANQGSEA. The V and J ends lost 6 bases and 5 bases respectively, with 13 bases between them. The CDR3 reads CSVGQVETEAFF. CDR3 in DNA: TGCAGCGTGGGGCAGGTGGAGACTGAAGCTTTCTTT.

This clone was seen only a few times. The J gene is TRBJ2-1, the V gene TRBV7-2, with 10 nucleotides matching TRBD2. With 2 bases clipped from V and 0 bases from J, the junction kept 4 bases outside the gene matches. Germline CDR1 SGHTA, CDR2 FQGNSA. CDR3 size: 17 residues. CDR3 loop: CASSLRLAGASYNEQFF. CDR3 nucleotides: TGTGCCAGCAGCTTAAGGCTAGCGGGGGCCTCCTACAATGAGCAGTTCTTC.

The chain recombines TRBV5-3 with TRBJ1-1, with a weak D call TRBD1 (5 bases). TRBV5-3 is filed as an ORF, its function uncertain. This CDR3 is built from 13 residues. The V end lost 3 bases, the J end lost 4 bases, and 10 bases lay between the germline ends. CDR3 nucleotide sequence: TGTGCCAGAAGCTGGGGGACTGGCACTGAAGCTTTCTTT. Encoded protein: CARSWGTGTEAFF.

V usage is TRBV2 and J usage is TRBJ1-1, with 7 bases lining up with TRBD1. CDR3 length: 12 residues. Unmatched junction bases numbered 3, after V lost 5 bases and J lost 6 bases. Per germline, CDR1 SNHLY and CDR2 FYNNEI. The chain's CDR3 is CASSFGQAEAFF. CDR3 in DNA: TGTGCCAGCAGTTTTGGACAGGCTGAAGCTTTCTTT.

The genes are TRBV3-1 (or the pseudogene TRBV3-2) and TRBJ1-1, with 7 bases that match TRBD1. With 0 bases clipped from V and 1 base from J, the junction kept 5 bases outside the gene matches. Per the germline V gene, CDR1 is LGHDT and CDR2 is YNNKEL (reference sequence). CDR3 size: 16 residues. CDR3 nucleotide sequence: TGTGCCAGCAGCCAAGATCGGTGGACAGGGAACACTGAAGCTTTCTTT. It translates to CASSQDRWTGNTEAFF.

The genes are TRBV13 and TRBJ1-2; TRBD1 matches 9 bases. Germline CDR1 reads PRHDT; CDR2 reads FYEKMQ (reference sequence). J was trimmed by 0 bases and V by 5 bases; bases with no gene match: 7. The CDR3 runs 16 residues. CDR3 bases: TGTGCCAGCAGCCTCGGGACAGGGACCGCTAACTATGGCTACACCTTC. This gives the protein CASSLGTGTANYGYTF.

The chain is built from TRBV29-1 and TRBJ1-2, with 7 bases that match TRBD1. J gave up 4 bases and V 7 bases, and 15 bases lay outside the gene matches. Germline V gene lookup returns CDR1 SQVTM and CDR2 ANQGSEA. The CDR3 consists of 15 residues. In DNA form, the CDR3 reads TGCAGCGCTGGGACAGCTCGGCAAGGTAGCTATGGCTACACCTTC. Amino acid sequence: CSAGTARQGSYGYTF.

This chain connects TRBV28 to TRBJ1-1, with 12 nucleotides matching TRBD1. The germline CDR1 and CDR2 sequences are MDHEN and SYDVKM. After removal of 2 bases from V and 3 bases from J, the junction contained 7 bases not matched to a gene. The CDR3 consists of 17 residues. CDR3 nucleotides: TGTGCCAGCAGTTTAAATCCGGGACAGGGGGCCGACACTGAAGCTTTCTTT. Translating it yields CASSLNPGQGADTEAFF.

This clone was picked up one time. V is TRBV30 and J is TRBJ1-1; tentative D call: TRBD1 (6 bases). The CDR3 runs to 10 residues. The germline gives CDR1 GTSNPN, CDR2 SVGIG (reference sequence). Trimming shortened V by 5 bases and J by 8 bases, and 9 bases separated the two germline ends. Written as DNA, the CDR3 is TGTGCCTGGGGGGGACAAGAAGCTTTCTTT. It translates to CAWGGQEAFF.

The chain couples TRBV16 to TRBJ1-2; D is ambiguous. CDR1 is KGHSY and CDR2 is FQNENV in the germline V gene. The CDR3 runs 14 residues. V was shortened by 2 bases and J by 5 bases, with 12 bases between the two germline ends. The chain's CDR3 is CASSQGESLYGYTF. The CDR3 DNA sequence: TGTGCCAGCAGCCAAGGGGAGTCATTATATGGCTACACCTTC.

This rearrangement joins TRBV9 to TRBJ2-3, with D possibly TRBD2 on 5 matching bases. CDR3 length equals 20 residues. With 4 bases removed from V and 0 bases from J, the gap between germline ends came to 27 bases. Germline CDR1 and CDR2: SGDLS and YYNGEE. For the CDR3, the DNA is TGTGCCAGCAGCTTCCGAGGTGGTTTGGCGAGCGGTGCTAGCACAGATACGCAGTATTTT. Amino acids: CASSFRGGLASGASTDTQYF.

The chain's CDR3 is CATSSPGQGSTGELFF. The CDR3 nucleotides read TGTGCCACCAGTTCTCCCGGACAGGGAAGCACCGGGGAGCTGTTTTTT. The J gene is TRBJ2-2, the V gene TRBV24-1, with 8 bases matching TRBD1. The J segment lost 4 bases and the V segment lost 6 bases, leaving 9 bases of the junction unmatched. Germline V lookup: CDR1 KGHDR, CDR2 SFDVKD. The CDR3 totals 16 residues.

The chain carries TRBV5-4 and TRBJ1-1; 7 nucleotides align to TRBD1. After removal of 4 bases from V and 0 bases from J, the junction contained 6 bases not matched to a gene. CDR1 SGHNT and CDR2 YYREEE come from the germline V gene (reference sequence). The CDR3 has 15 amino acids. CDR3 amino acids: CASSLLDRLNTEAFF. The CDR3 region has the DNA TGTGCCAGCAGCCTCCTGGACAGGCTGAACACTGAAGCTTTCTTT.

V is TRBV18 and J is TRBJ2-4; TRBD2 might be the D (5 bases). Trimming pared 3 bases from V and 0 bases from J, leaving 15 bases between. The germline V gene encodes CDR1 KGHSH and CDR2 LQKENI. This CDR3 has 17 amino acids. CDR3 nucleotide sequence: TGTGCCAGCTCACCTCGTCTCGGGGATTCAGCCAAAAACATTCAGTACTTC. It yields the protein CASSPRLGDSAKNIQYF.

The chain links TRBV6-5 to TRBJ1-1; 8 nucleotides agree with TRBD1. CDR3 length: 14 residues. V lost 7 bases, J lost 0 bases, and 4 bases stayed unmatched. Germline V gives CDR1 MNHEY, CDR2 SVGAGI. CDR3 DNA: TGTGCCAGCACCGACAGGGGCATGAACACTGAAGCTTTCTTT. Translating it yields CASTDRGMNTEAFF.

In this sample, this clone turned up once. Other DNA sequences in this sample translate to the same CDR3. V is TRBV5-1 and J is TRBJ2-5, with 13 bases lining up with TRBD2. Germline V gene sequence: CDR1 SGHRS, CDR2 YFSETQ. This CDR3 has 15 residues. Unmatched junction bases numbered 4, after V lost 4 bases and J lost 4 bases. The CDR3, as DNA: TGCGCCAGCAGCGAACTAGCGGGGGGGCTAGAGACCCAGTACTTC. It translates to CASSELAGGLETQYF.

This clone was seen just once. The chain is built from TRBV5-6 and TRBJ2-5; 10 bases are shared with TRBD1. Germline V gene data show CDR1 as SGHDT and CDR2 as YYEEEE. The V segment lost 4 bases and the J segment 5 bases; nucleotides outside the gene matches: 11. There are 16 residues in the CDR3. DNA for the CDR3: TGTGCCAGCAGCCTACTTGGACAGGGGGAGGACGAGACCCAGTACTTC. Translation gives CASSLLGQGEDETQYF.

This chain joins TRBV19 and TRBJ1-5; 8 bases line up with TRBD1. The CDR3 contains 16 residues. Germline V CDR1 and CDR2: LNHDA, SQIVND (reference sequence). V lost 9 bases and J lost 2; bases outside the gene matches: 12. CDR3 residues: CASAPTGDWGNQPQHF. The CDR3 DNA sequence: TGTGCCAGCGCCCCGACAGGGGATTGGGGCAATCAGCCCCAGCATTTT.

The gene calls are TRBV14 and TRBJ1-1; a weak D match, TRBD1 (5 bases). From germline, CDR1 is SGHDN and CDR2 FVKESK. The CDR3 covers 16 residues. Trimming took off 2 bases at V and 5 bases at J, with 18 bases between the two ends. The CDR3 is CASSQSLYLGGTEAFF. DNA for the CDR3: TGTGCCAGCAGCCAATCACTATACCTTGGGGGGACTGAAGCTTTCTTT.

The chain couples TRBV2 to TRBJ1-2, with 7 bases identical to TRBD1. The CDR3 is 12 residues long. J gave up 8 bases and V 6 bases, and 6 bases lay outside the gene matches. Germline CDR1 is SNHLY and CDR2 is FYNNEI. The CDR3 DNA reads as TGTGCCAGCAGCACCACAGGGGACGGCTACACCTTC. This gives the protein CASSTTGDGYTF.

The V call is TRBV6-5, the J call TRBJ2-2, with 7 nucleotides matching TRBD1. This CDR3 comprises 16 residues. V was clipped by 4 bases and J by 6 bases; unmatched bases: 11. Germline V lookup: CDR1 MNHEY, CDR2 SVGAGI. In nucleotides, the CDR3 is TGTGCCAGCAGTTTTCTGGTGACAGGGTCCCCCGGGGAGCTGTTTTTT. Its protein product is CASSFLVTGSPGELFF.

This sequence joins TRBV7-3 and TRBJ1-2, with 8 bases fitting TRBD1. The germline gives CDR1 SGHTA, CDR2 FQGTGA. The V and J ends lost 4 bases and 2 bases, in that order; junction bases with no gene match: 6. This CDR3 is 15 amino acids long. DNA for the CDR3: TGTGCCAGCAGCTCTGGACAGGGCCTAAACTATGGCTACACCTTC. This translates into CASSSGQGLNYGYTF.

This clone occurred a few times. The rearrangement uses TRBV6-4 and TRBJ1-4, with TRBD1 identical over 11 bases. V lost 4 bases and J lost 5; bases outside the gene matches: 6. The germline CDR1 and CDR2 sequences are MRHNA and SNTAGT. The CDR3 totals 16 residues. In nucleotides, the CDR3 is TGTGCCAGCAGTGCCCCCCGGGACAGGGGGAATGAAAAACTGTTTTTT. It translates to CASSAPRDRGNEKLFF.

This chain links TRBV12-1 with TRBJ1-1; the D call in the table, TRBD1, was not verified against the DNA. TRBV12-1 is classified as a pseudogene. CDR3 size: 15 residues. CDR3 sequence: CASSPRGTGVSEAFF. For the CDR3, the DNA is TGTGCCAGCAGCCCCCGAGGAACAGGGGTCTCTGAAGCTTTCTTT.

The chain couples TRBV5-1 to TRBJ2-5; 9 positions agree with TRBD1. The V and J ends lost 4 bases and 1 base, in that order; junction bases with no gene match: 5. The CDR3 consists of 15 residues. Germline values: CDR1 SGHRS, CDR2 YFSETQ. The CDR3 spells CASSTGQGPQETQYF. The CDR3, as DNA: TGCGCCAGCAGCACGGGACAGGGCCCCCAAGAGACCCAGTACTTC.